The next 11 T cell receptor beta chains were all read from a single sample in a study of T cells in women clearing cervical HPV infection. Data came from immunoSEQ multiplex PCR; TCRdb stores just in-frame clones and leaves some out. This sample's table reports 18,000 or so clones. Sequences were obtained from blood buffy coat. These receptors originate from a woman between 18 and 75 years old with a cervical HPV16 infection that either progressed to CIN3+ or cleared (not recorded which).

Worth noting for this clone: The CDR3 end is not reached by the read, which stops 3 residues before it; the germline J gene fills it in. The genes are TRBV10-3 and TRBJ1-1; 8 bases match TRBD1. CDR1 ENHRY and CDR2 SYGVKD come from the germline V gene. This CDR3 comprises 17 residues. Partial CDR3 DNA: TGTGCCATCAGTGAGCTCCCCTCGGGACAGGCAAATTCCGGT. As protein: CAISELPSGQANSG. The CDR3, in full, reads CAISELPSGQANSGAFF.

With regard to this clone: The CDR3 goes on 3 residues after the read ends, and that part is filled in from the germline J gene. This chain uses TRBV20-1 with TRBJ1-1; D might be TRBD1 (5 bases). Germline V gene lookup returns CDR1 DFQATT and CDR2 SNEGSKA (reference sequence). The CDR3 is 12 amino acids. With 5 bases removed from V and 6 bases from J, the gap between germline ends came to 13 bases. The covered CDR3 bases are TGCAGTGCTCCTGAGAGGGGCGCTGAA. It encodes CSAPERGAE. The whole CDR3 sequence reads CSAPERGAEAFF.

Details on this clone: The missing CDR3 end, 3 residues past where the read stops, is filled in from the germline J gene. The chain has TRBV10-3 and TRBJ2-3; the match to TRBD2 covers 11 bases. CDR1 is ENHRY and CDR2 is SYGVKD in the germline V gene. This CDR3 region has 13 residues. The sequenced part of the CDR3 DNA is TGTGCCATCAAGGGACTAGCGGATTTGCCG. Encoded protein: CAIKGLADLP. The entire CDR3 protein is CAIKGLADLPQYF.

A word on this clone: The CDR3 end lies 3 residues beyond the end of the read and is filled in from the germline J gene. The chain joins TRBV6-2 or TRBV6-3 to TRBJ1-2, with TRBD1 as a possible D gene (6 bases). Germline V CDR1 and CDR2: MNHEY, SVGEGT. The CDR3 loop spans 17 amino acids. V lost 6 bases to trimming and J lost 0 bases, with 20 bases between them. The sequenced part of the CDR3 DNA is TGTGCCAGCAGCCACAACCGACGGTGGACAGCTAACTATGGC. Amino acid sequence: CASSHNRRWTANYG. The whole CDR3 region reads CASSHNRRWTANYGYTF.

Regarding this clone: The sequenced fragment ends 3 residues before the CDR3 boundary, so the rest is inferred from the germline J gene. V usage is TRBV5-4 and J usage is TRBJ2-7; D may be TRBD2 (5 bases). Trimming left V 2 bases short and J 0 bases short, with 9 bases between. Per the germline V gene, CDR1 is SGHNT and CDR2 is YYREEE (reference sequence). The CDR3 length is 14 residues. The DNA read from the CDR3 is TGTGCCAGCAGCTTCCCGGGGAGCTCCTACGAG. It is translated as CASSFPGSSYE. The full CDR3 reads CASSFPGSSYEQYF.

Comment on this clone: Coverage ceases 3 residues before the CDR3 finishes, and the germline J gene fills in the end. The V call is TRBV20-1, the J call TRBJ1-6, with D possibly matching TRBD1 (5 bases). Germline CDR1 reads DFQATT; CDR2 reads SNEGSKA (reference sequence). The V end lost 2 bases, the J end lost 7 bases, and 15 bases lay between the germline ends. The CDR3 sequence is 15 residues long. The sequenced part of the CDR3 DNA is TGCAGTGCTAGAATAGCAGGACAAGTCAATTCACCC. Its translation is CSARIAGQVNSP. The full CDR3 sequence reads CSARIAGQVNSPLHF.

Incomplete CDR3 DNA: TGTGCCATTGGCCGAACCGCCTCTGGAAACACC. Translating gives CAIGRTASGNT. The whole CDR3 sequence is CAIGRTASGNTIYF. The gene calls are TRBV10-3 and TRBJ1-3; no reliable D call. The CDR3 end is not reached by the read, which stops 3 residues before it; the germline J gene fills it in. The V gene's germline CDR1 is ENHRY and CDR2 SYGVKD. V lost 9 bases to trimming and J lost 0 bases, with 12 bases between them. The CDR3 loop spans 14 amino acids.

About this clone: The sequence runs out 3 residues before the end of the CDR3; the remainder is reconstructed from the germline J gene. The chain has TRBV2 and TRBJ2-5; D is uncertain. CDR1 and CDR2 from the germline V gene are SNHLY and FYNNEI. The CDR3 has 13 residues. The V gene lost 4 bases and the J gene lost 0 bases, with 6 bases spanning the gap. Partial CDR3 DNA: TGTGCCAGCAGTGGTTCCAACCAAGAGACC. This codes for CASSGSNQET. Given in full, the CDR3 is CASSGSNQETQYF.

This clone registers medium-sized by frequency. The read terminates 3 residues before the CDR3 end, so the remaining end is supplied by the germline J gene. This chain joins TRBV28 and TRBJ1-4, with 9 bases matching TRBD1. V shed 3 bases and J 5 bases; nucleotides not matched to a gene: 1. Germline V CDR1 and CDR2: MDHEN, SYDVKM. CDR3 length equals 14 residues. The sequenced CDR3 bases are TGTGCCAGCAGTTTGGGACAGGGAAATGAAAAA. Amino acid sequence: CASSLGQGNEK. The complete CDR3 reads CASSLGQGNEKLFF.

Notes on this clone: The read terminates 3 residues before the CDR3 end, so the remaining end is supplied by the germline J gene. This chain connects TRBV24-1 to TRBJ2-2; 8 nucleotides align to TRBD1. Germline CDR1 and CDR2: KGHDR and SFDVKD. This CDR3 contains 15 residues. J gave up 7 bases and V 9 bases, and 12 bases lay outside the gene matches. Incomplete CDR3 DNA: TGTGCCACCCAACTCGGACAGGGTCGGAGCGGGGAG. Its protein product is CATQLGQGRSGE. The whole CDR3 sequence is CATQLGQGRSGELFF.

To note about this clone: With the read ending 3 residues before the CDR3 end, the germline J gene is used to fill in that end. This chain links TRBV25-1 with TRBJ2-7, with 16 bases matching TRBD2. The CDR3 runs 18 residues. Losses at the gene ends were 6 bases for V and 3 bases for J; bases not matched to a gene: 11. Per the germline V gene, CDR1 is MGHDK and CDR2 is SYGVNS. CDR3: CASSQGTSGRAGVYEQYF. The sequenced CDR3 bases are TGTGCCAGCAGCCAAGGGACTAGCGGGAGGGCCGGAGTCTACGAG.